The sequence of this T cell receptor (beta chain) was determined in a study of cytomegalovirus exposure and HLA in healthy donors. Vbeta (60) and Jbeta (13) primers were used in the PCR. TCRdb keeps only in-frame clones here, not all; method: immunoSEQ multiplex PCR. This table has about 120,000 clones, around 75% appearing once. Study conclusions and caveats: Cytomegalovirus-associated TCR beta chains were listed, numbering some 170. TCR beta V- and J-gene trimming, according to a later analysis, was linked to a missense DCLRE1C variant. A prior analysis recorded that most TCR beta V segments were productive about 87% or about 30% of the time.

Germline CDR1 SQVTM, CDR2 ANQGSEA. There are 13 residues in the CDR3. V lost 3 bases to trimming and J lost 4 bases, with 12 bases between them. Regarding this clone: The antigen is unknown.

The chain links TRBV29-1 to TRBJ2-5; perhaps TRBD2 as D (6 bases). The receptor comes from a woman in her forties or fifties in good health and CMV-seronegative. Material for sequencing was PBMCs. The CDR3 DNA reads TGCAGCGTTGACGGGAGTGGAGGAGAGACCCAGTACTTC. This gives the protein CSVDGSGGETQYF. The whole variable domain, filled in from reference TRBV29-1 and TRBJ2-5, reads SAVISQKPSRDICQRGTSLTIQCQVDSQVTMMFWYRQQPGQSLTLIATANQGSEATYESGFVIDKFPISRPNLTFSTLTVSNMSPEDSSIYLCSVDGSGGETQYFGPGTRLLVL.